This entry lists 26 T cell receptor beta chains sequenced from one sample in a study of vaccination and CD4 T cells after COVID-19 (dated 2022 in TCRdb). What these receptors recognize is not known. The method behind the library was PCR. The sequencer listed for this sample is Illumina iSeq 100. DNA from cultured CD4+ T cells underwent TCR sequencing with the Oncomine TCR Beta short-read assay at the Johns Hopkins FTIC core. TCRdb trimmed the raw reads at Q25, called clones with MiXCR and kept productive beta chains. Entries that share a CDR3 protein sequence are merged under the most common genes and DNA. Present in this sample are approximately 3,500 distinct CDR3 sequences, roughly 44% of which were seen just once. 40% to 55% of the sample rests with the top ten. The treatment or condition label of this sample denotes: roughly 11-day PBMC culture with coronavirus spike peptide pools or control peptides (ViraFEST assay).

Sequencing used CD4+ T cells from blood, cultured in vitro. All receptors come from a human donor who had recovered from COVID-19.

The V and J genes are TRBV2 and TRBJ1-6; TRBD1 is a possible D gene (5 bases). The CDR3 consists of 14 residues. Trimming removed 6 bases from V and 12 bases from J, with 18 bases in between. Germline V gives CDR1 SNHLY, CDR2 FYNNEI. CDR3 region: CASRDTGGLQPLHF. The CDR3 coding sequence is TGTGCCAGCAGAGATACAGGAGGACTGCAACCCCTCCACTTT.

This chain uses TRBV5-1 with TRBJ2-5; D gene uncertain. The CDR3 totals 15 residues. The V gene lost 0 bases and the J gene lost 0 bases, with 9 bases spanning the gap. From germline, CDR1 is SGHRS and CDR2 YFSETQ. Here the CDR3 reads CASSLVPGNQETQYF. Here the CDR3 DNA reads TGCGCCAGCAGCTTGGTCCCTGGTAACCAAGAGACCCAGTACTTC.

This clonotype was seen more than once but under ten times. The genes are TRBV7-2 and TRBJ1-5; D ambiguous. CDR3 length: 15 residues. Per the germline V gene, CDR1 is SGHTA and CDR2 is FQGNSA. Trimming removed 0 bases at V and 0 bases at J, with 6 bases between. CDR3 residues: CASSLARSSNQPQHF. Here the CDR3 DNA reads TGTGCCAGCAGCTTAGCCAGGAGTAGCAATCAGCCCCAGCATTTT.

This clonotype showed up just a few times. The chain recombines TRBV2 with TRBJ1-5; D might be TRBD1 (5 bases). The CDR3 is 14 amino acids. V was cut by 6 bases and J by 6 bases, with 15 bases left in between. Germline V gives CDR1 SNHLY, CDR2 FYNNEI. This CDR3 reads CASSQDLGVQPQHF. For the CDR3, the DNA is TGTGCCAGCAGCCAGGACTTAGGGGTTCAGCCCCAGCATTTT.

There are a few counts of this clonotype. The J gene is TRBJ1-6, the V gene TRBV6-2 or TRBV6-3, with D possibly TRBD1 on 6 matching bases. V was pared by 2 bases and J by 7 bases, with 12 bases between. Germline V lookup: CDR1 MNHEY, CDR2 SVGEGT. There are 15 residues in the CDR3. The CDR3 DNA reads TGTGCCAGCAGTTACGGGGGGCGCCTGAATTCACCCCTCCACTTT. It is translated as CASSYGGRLNSPLHF.

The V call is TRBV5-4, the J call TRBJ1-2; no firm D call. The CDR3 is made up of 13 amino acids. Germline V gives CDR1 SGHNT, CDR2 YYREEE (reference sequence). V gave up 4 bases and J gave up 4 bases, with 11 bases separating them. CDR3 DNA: TGTGCCAGCAGCCTCCCGGAGAGCTATGGCTACACCTTC. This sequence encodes CASSLPESYGYTF.

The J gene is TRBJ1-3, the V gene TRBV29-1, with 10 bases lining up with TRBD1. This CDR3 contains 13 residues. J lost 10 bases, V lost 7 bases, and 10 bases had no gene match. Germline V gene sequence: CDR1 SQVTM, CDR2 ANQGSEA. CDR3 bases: TGCAGCGCCCTCGACAGGGGGCAAAGGACCATATATTTT. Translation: CSALDRGQRTIYF.

CDR3 sequence: CASSPQQGGSYEQYF. As DNA, the CDR3 is TGTGCCAGCAGCCCACAACAGGGTGGGTCCTACGAGCAGTACTTC. The rearrangement uses TRBV11-2 and TRBJ2-7; D possibly corresponds to TRBD1 (6 bases). CDR3 length: 15 amino acids. The ends were cut back, 5 bases at V and 1 base at J, with 15 bases in the middle. Germline V lookup: CDR1 SGHAT, CDR2 FQNNGV.

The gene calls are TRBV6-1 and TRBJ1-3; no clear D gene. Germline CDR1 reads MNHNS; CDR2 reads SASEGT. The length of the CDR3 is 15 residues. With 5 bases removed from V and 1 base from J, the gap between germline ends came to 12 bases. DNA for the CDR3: TGTGCCAGCAGTCCCCCCGCTGGGTCTGGAAACACCATATATTTT. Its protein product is CASSPPAGSGNTIYF.

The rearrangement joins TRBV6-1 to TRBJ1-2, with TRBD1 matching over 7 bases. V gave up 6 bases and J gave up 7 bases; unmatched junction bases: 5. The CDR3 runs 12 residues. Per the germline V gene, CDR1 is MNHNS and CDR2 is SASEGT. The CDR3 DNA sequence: TGTGCCAGCAGAGAGACAGGGTTTGGCTACACCTTC. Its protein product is CASRETGFGYTF.

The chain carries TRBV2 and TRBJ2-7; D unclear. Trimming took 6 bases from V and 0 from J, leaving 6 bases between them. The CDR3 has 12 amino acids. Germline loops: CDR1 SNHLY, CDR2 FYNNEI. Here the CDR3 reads CASRYGSYEQYF. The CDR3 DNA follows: TGTGCCAGCAGATACGGCTCCTACGAGCAGTACTTC.

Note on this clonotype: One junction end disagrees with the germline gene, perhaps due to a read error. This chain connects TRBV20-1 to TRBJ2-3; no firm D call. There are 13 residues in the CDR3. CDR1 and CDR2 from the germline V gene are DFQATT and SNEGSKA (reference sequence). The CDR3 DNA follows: TGCGGTGCTAGAGATCCTGTCACAGATACGCAGTATTTT. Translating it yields CGARDPVTDTQYF.

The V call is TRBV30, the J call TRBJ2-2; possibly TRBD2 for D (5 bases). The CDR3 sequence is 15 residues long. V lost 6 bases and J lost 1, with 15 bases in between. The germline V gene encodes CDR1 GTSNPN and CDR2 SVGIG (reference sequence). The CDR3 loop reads CACRPGSKNTGELFF. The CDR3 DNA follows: TGTGCCTGTCGACCGGGGTCTAAGAACACCGGGGAGCTGTTTTTT.

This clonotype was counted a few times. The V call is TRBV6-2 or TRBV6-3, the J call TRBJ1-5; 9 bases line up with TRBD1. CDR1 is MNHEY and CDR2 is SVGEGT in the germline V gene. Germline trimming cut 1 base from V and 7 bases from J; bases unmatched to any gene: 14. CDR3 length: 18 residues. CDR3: CASSYYPGQGSLEQPQHF. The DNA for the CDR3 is TGTGCCAGCAGTTACTATCCGGGACAGGGCAGTTTAGAACAGCCCCAGCATTTT.

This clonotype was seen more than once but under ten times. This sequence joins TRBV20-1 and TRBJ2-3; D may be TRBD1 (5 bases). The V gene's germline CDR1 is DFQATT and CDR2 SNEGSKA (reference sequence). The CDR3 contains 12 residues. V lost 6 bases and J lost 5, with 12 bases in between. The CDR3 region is CSAKQAVDTQYF. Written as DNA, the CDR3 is TGCAGTGCCAAACAGGCAGTAGATACGCAGTATTTT.

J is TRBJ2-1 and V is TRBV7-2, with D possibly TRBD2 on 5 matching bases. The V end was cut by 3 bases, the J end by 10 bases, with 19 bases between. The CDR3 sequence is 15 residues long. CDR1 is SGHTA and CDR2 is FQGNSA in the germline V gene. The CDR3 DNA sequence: TGTGCCAGCAGCTTCTTGGCGGGCTTCGCCGGGGAGCAGTTCTTC. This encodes CASSFLAGFAGEQFF.

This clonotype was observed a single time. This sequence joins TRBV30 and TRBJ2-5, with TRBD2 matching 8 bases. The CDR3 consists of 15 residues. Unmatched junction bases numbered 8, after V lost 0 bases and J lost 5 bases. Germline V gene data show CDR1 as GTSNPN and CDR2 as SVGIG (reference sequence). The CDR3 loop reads CAWSVRAGGWETQYF. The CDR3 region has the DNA TGTGCCTGGAGTGTACGCGCGGGGGGATGGGAGACCCAGTACTTC.

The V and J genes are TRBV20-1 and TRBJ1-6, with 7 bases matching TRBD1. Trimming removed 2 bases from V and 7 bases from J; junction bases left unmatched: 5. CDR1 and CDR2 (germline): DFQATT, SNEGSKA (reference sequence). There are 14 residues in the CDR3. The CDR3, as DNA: TGCAGTGCTAGATCAGGGGGACCGAATTCACCCCTCCACTTT. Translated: CSARSGGPNSPLHF.

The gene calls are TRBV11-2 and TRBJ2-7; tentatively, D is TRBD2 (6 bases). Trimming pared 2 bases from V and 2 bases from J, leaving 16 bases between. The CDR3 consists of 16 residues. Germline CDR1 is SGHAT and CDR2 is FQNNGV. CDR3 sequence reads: CASSLLVAGKPYEQYF. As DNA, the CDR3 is TGTGCCAGCAGCTTACTGGTCGCGGGGAAGCCCTACGAGCAGTACTTC.

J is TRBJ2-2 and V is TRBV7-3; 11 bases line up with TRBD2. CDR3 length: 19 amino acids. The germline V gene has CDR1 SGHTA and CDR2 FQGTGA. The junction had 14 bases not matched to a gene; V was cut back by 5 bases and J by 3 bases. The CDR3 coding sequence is TGTGCCAGCAGCCCACGGAGCTCTAGCGGGAGGCCCTACACCGGGGAGCTGTTTTTT. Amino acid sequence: CASSPRSSSGRPYTGELFF.

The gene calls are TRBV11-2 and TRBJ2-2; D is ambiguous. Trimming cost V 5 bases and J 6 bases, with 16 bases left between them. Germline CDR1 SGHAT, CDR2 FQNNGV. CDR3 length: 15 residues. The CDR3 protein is CASSPLGRTPGELFF. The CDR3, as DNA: TGTGCCAGCAGCCCCCTGGGTAGAACCCCCGGGGAGCTGTTTTTT.

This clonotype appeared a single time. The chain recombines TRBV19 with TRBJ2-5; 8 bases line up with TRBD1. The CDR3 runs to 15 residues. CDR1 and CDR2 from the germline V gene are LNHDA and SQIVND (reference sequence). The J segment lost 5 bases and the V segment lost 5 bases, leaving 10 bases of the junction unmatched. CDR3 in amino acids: CASSAGTGGAETQYF. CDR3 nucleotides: TGTGCCAGTAGTGCGGGGACAGGAGGGGCTGAGACCCAGTACTTC.

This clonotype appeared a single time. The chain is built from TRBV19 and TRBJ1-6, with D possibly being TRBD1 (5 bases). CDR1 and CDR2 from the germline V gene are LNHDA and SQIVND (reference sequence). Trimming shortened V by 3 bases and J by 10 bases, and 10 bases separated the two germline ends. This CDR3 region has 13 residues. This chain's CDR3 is CASSIARGSPLHF. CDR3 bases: TGTGCCAGTAGTATTGCGAGGGGCTCACCCCTCCACTTT.

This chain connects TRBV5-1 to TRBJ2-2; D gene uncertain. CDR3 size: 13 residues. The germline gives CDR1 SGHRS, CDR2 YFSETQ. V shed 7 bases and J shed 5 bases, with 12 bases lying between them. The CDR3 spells CASALSSTGELFF. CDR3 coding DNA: TGCGCCAGCGCACTGAGCTCGACCGGGGAGCTGTTTTTT.

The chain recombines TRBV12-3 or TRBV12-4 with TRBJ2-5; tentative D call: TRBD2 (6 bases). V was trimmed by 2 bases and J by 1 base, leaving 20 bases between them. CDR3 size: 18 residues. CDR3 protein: CASSLQAGGAGIQETQYF. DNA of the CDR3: TGTGCCAGCAGTTTACAAGCAGGAGGGGCAGGAATCCAAGAGACCCAGTACTTC.

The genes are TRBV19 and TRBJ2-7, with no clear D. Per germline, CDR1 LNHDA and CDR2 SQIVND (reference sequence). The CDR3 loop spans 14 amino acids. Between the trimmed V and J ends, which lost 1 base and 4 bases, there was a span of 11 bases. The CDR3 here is CASSIGTKGYEQYF. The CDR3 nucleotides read TGTGCCAGTAGTATAGGGACGAAGGGTTACGAGCAGTACTTC. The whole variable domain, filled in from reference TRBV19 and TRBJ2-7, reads DGGITQSPKYLFRKEGQNVTLSCEQNLNHDAMYWYRQDPGQGLRLIYYSQIVNDFQKGDIAEGYSVSREKKESFPLTVTSAQKNPTAFYLCASSIGTKGYEQYFGPGTRLTVT.